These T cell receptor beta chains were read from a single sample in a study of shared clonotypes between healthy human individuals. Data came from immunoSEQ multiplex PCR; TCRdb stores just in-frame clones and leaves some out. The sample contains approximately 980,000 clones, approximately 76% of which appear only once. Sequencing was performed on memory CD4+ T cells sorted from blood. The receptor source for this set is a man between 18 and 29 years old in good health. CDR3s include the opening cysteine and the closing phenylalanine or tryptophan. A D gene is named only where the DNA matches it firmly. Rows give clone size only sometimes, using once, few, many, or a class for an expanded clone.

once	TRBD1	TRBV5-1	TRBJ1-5	CASSLGGTGLNQPQHF	TGCGCCAGCAGCTTGGGTGGGACAGGGTTGAATCAGCCCCAGCATTTT
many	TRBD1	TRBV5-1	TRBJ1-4	CASSLGGAGEKLFF	TGCGCCAGCAGCTTAGGGGGCGCCGGGGAAAAACTGTTTTTT
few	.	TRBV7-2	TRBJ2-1	CASSLEGSLGKQFF	TGTGCCAGCAGCTTAGAGGGCAGCTTAGGGAAGCAGTTCTTC
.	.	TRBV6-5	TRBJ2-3	CASSYSSAVDTQYF	TGTGCCAGCAGTTACTCGTCTGCGGTGGATACGCAGTATTTT
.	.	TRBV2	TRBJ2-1	CASSGVSSYNEQFF	TGTGCCAGCAGTGGAGTAAGCTCCTACAATGAGCAGTTCTTC
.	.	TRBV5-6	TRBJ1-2	CASSLSPNYGYTF	TGTGCCAGCAGCTTGAGTCCAAACTATGGCTACACCTTC
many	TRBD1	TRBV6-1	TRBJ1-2	CASYDRVGGYTF	TGTGCCAGCTACGACAGGGTGGGCGGCTACACCTTC
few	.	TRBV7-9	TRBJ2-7	CASSLRAGQGDEQYF	TGTGCCAGCAGCTTACGGGCAGGGCAGGGCGACGAGCAGTACTTC
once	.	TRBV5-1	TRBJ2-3	CASTSTGGQADTQYF	TGCGCCAGCACCTCGACCGGGGGGCAGGCAGATACGCAGTATTTT
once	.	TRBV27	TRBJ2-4	CASSLTSGAGLAKNIQYF	TGTGCCAGCAGTTTAACGAGTGGGGCGGGGCTAGCCAAAAACATTCAGTACTTC
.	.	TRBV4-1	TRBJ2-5	CASSRGPQETQYF	TGCGCCAGCAGCCGGGGACCTCAAGAGACCCAGTACTTC
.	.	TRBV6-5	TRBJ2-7	CASSYSLGRAYEQYF	TGTGCCAGCAGTTACTCGCTGGGAAGGGCTTACGAGCAGTACTTC
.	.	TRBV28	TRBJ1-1	CASSPPLLTTEAFF	TGTGCCAGCAGTCCCCCGCTATTAACCACTGAAGCTTTCTTT
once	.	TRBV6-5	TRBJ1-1	CASSLSRDTEAFF	TGTGCCAGCAGCCTATCCAGGGACACTGAAGCTTTCTTT
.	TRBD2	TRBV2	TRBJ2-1	CASSGPTSGAYNEQFF	TGTGCCAGCAGTGGACCGACTAGCGGAGCCTACAATGAGCAGTTCTTC
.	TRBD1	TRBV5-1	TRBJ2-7	CASSFGQGEGQYF	TGCGCCAGCAGCTTCGGACAGGGCGAGGGGCAGTACTTC
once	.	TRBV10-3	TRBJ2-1	CATSLRENEQFF	TGTGCCACCTCATTACGGGAAAATGAGCAGTTCTTC
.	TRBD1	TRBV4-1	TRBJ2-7	CASRPPGQGTYEQYF	TGCGCCAGCAGGCCTCCGGGACAGGGGACCTACGAGCAGTACTTC
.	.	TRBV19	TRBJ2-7	CASSRGDGVGEQYF	TGTGCCAGTAGTAGAGGGGACGGAGTCGGCGAGCAGTACTTC
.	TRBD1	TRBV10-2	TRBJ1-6	CASIEAGGNSPLHF	TGCGCCAGCATTGAGGCAGGGGGTAATTCACCCCTCCACTTT
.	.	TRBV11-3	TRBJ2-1	CASSQTKNEQFF	TGTGCCAGCAGCCAGACCAAGAATGAGCAGTTCTTC
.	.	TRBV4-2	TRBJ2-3	CASSLGRTNTDTQYF	TGTGCCAGCAGCCTTGGAAGAACTAACACAGATACGCAGTATTTT
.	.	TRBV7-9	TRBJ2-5	CASSFFETQYF	TGTGCCAGCAGCTTTTTCGAGACCCAGTACTTC
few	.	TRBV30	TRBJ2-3	CAWSPGNPGADTQYF	TGTGCCTGGAGTCCCGGGAATCCGGGGGCAGATACGCAGTATTTT
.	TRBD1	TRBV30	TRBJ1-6	CASIPGQNNSPLHF	TGTGCCTCGATTCCGGGACAGAATAATTCACCCCTCCACTTT
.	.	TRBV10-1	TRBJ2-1	CASMGHRNNEQFF	TGCGCCAGCATGGGACATCGGAACAATGAGCAGTTCTTC
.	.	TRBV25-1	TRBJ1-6	CASSEIGTGDSPLHF	TGTGCCAGCAGTGAGATTGGGACTGGGGATTCACCCCTCCACTTT
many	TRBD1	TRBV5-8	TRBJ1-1	CASSNTGERAAFF	TGTGCCAGCAGCAATACAGGGGAGAGAGCAGCTTTCTTT
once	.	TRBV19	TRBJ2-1	CASIQGSMDGSYNEQFF	TGTGCCAGTATACAGGGAAGTATGGATGGGTCCTACAATGAGCAGTTCTTC
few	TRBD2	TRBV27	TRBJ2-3	CASSQGSGRPREGTQYF	TGTGCCAGCAGCCAGGGTAGCGGGAGGCCCCGGGAAGGTACGCAGTATTTT
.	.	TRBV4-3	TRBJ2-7	CASSLSQQGSYEQYF	TGCGCCAGCAGCCTGTCGCAACAGGGATCTTACGAGCAGTACTTC
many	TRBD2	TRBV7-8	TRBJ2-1	CASSSSLGSGGGNEQFF	TGTGCCAGCAGCTCCTCCCTGGGTAGCGGGGGCGGGAATGAGCAGTTCTTC
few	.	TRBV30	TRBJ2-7	CAWSDYEQYF	TGTGCCTGGAGTGACTACGAGCAGTACTTC
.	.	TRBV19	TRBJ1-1	CASSAGPNTEAFF	TGTGCCAGTAGTGCGGGACCCAACACTGAAGCTTTCTTT
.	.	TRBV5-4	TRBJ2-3	CASSPGVRSTDTQYF	TGTGCCAGCAGCCCGGGGGTAAGGAGCACAGATACGCAGTATTTT
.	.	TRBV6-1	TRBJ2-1	CASSPDRNSYNEQFF	TGTGCCAGCAGTCCGGACAGAAATTCCTACAATGAGCAGTTCTTC
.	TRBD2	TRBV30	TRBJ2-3	CAWIEKGGPTDTQYF	TGTGCCTGGATCGAAAAGGGAGGGCCCACAGATACGCAGTATTTT
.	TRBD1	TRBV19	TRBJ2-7	CASSNRRDRGQYEQYF	TGTGCCAGTAGCAATCGAAGGGACAGGGGGCAATACGAGCAGTACTTC
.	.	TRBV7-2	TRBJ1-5	CASSLEDAHNQPQHF	TGTGCCAGCAGCTTAGAGGATGCGCACAATCAGCCCCAGCATTTT
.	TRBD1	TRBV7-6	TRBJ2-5	CASSMDRVRRETQYF	TGTGCCAGCAGTATGGACAGGGTCCGTAGGGAGACCCAGTACTTC
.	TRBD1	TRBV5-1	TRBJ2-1	CASSLDRGPYNEQFF	TGCGCCAGCAGCTTAGACAGGGGGCCCTACAATGAGCAGTTCTTC
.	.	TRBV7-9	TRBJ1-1	CASSLEAGTEAFF	TGTGCCAGCAGCCTCGAGGCAGGGACTGAAGCTTTCTTT
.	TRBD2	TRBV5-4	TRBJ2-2	CASSRTSDHTGELFF	TGTGCCAGCAGCCGAACTAGCGATCACACCGGGGAGCTGTTTTTT
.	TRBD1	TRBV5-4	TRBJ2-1	CASSWDRNNEQFF	TGTGCCAGCAGCTGGGACAGAAACAATGAGCAGTTCTTC
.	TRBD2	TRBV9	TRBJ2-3	CASSPQTSGSTDTQYF	TGTGCCAGCAGCCCACAAACTAGCGGGAGTACAGATACGCAGTATTTT
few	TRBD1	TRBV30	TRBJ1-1	CAWSVRQGVRTEAFF	TGTGCCTGGAGTGTAAGACAGGGGGTAAGGACTGAAGCTTTCTTT
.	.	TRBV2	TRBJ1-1	CASTPRVNTEAFF	TGTGCCAGCACCCCCAGGGTGAACACTGAAGCTTTCTTT
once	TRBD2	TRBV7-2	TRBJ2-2	CASSLLAGGNTGELFF	TGTGCCAGCAGCTTATTAGCGGGAGGGAACACCGGGGAGCTGTTTTTT
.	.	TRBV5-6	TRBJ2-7	CASSLRGSYEQYF	TGTGCCAGCAGCTTGCGGGGCTCCTACGAGCAGTACTTC
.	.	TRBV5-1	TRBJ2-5	CASSFAPSRQETQYF	TGCGCCAGCAGCTTTGCCCCCAGCAGGCAAGAGACCCAGTACTTC
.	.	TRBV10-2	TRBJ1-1	CASSSQGGNTEAFF	TGCGCCAGCAGTAGCCAGGGCGGTAACACTGAAGCTTTCTTT
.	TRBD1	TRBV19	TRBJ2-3	CASRQGTFGTDTQYF	TGTGCCAGTCGACAGGGGACGTTCGGAACAGATACGCAGTATTTT
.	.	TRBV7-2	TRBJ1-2	CASSSRSGNYGYTF	TGTGCCAGCAGCTCCCGTTCCGGTAACTATGGCTACACCTTC